This paragraph covers one T cell receptor (beta chain) sequence. CDR3 length: 13 residues. V shed 5 bases and J shed 9 bases, with 14 bases lying between them. Germline V gene lookup returns CDR1 SGHNT and CDR2 YENEEA. In the source study's methods: By means of reference gene primer amplification, nucleated cell counts were estimated. The data were produced by immunoSEQ multiplex PCR, yet TCRdb's version contains in-frame clones alone and is incomplete. The V and J calls and the clone size are those of that table, but D and trimming were determined from the DNA. The repertoire has about 480,000 clones, approximately 90% of them found once; the top ten carry roughly 1.9%. This entry is derived from a study of blood T cell repertoires in COVID-19.

The sample consisted of PBMCs or T cells enriched from blood (not recorded which). The TCR was taken from a woman aged 40 to 50 who had recovered from COVID-19. The genes are TRBV11-3 and TRBJ2-1; maybe TRBD2 (6 bases). This CDR3 reads CASSGGSRSEQFF. The DNA for the CDR3 is TGTGCCAGCAGCGGGGGGTCTAGAAGTGAGCAGTTCTTC.